This TCR beta chain was sequenced during a study of Ad26.COV2.S vaccination and SARS-CoV-2 variants. Overall study: The authors gave Ad26.COV2.S intramuscularly, either once or twice 56 days apart.

Described treatment: some 19 received Ad26.COV2.S at low or high dose, single or two shots; several received placebo; per-sample allocation not given. Day 63 following the first vaccine or placebo injection was when the samples were taken. The administered vaccine (an Ad26 vector) expressed Wuhan-strain SARS-CoV-2 spike. There are 20 residues in the CDR3. Germline V gives CDR1 SGDLS, CDR2 YYNGEE. V was pared by 2 bases and J by 0 bases, with 11 bases of the junction left unmatched. Generated by immunoSEQ multiplex PCR, the TCRdb table keeps only in-frame clones and is missing some. Among a few hundred thousand clones listed, over 75% were seen once.

This sample comprised peripheral blood, obtained in a trial of Ad26.COV2.S vaccine versus placebo. The chain recombines TRBV9 with TRBJ2-4; 13 positions agree with TRBD2. The TCR comes from a person aged 18 to 59 who received the Ad26.COV2.S COVID-19 vaccine or a placebo. The CDR3 region is CASSVPLGLAGVEAKNIQYF. CDR3 DNA sequence: TGTGCCAGCAGCGTGCCTCTCGGACTAGCGGGAGTGGAAGCCAAAAACATTCAGTACTTC. Looking up the rest from reference TRBV9 and TRBJ2-4 gives the full variable domain: DSGVTQTPKHLITATGQRVTLRCSPRSGDLSVYWYQQSLDQGLQFLIQYYNGEERAKGNILERFSAQQFPDLHSELNLSSLELGDSALYFCASSVPLGLAGVEAKNIQYFGAGTRLSVL.